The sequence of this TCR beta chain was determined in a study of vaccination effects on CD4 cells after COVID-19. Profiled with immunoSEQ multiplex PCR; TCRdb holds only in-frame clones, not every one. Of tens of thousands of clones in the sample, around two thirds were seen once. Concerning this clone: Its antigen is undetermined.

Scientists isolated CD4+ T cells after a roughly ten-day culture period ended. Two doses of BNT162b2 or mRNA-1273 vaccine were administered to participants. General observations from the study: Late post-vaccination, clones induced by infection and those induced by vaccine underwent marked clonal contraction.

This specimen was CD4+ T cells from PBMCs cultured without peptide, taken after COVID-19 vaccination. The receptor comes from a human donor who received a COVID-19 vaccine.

The CDR3 region is CASSLDRGWSPLHF. The CDR3 bases are TGTGCCAGCAGCTTAGACAGGGGTTGGTCACCCCTCCACTTT. The gene calls are TRBV7-9 and TRBJ1-6; TRBD1 aligns across 7 bases. CDR3 length equals 14 residues. The germline CDR1 and CDR2 sequences are SEHNR and FQNEAQ (reference sequence). V lost 1 base, J lost 10 bases, and 4 bases stayed unmatched.